These T cell receptor beta chains were read from a single sample in a study of chemoradiotherapy in HPV16-positive cancers. Some clones are missing from TCRdb's copy, which holds only in-frame ones; the method was immunoSEQ multiplex PCR. The sample yields over 1,000 clones, more than 75% seen once. The source was tumor tissue, collected from a patient who underwent chemoradiotherapy. The receptors originated from a human donor with HPV-associated anogenital cancer. Both conserved end residues are part of each CDR3. Each record gives: clone size, J gene, V gene, D gene, CDR3 protein, CDR3 DNA. A D gene is named only where the DNA matches it firmly. Clone sizes are given selectively: once, few, many, or a class where the clone is expanded.

clone size: -
J gene: TRBJ2-1
V gene: TRBV18
D gene: -
CDR3 protein: CASSPTGSSEQFF
CDR3 DNA: TGTGCCAGCTCACCAACTGGGAGTTCTGAGCAGTTCTTC

clone size: -
J gene: TRBJ2-1
V gene: TRBV18
D gene: TRBD1
CDR3 protein: CASSPSRDRFHNEQFF
CDR3 DNA: TGTGCCAGCTCACCAAGCCGGGACAGGTTCCACAATGAGCAGTTCTTC

clone size: -
J gene: TRBJ1-1
V gene: TRBV7-8
D gene: -
CDR3 protein: CASSKQGPEAFF
CDR3 DNA: TGTGCCAGCAGCAAACAGGGTCCTGAAGCTTTCTTT

clone size: -
J gene: TRBJ2-1
V gene: TRBV18
D gene: -
CDR3 protein: CASSPDQESYNEQFF
CDR3 DNA: TGTGCCAGCTCACCAGACCAGGAAAGCTACAATGAGCAGTTCTTC

clone size: -
J gene: TRBJ2-3
V gene: TRBV18
D gene: TRBD2
CDR3 protein: CASSPWTSGGTDTQYF
CDR3 DNA: TGTGCCAGCTCACCTTGGACTAGCGGGGGTACAGATACGCAGTATTTT

clone size: -
J gene: TRBJ2-7
V gene: TRBV11-1
D gene: TRBD1
CDR3 protein: CASSLGTGGTYEQYF
CDR3 DNA: TGTGCCAGCAGCTTAGGTACAGGGGGGACCTACGAGCAGTACTTC

clone size: -
J gene: TRBJ1-4
V gene: TRBV5-1
D gene: TRBD1
CDR3 protein: CASSLTARGLGGEKLFF
CDR3 DNA: TGCGCCAGCAGCTTGACCGCTAGGGGGCTAGGAGGTGAAAAACTGTTTTTT

clone size: -
J gene: TRBJ1-2
V gene: TRBV6-5
D gene: -
CDR3 protein: CASSYSEGRLYGYTF
CDR3 DNA: TGTGCCAGCAGTTACTCGGAAGGCCGTTTGTATGGCTACACCTTC

clone size: -
J gene: TRBJ2-6
V gene: TRBV27
D gene: -
CDR3 protein: CASSFYSGSGANVLTF
CDR3 DNA: TGTGCCAGCAGTTTCTATTCTGGCTCTGGGGCCAACGTCCTGACTTTC

clone size: -
J gene: TRBJ2-1
V gene: TRBV29-1
D gene: TRBD2
CDR3 protein: CSVDIAGVYNEQFF
CDR3 DNA: TGCAGCGTTGACATAGCGGGGGTCTACAATGAGCAGTTCTTC

clone size: -
J gene: TRBJ1-2
V gene: TRBV2
D gene: TRBD1
CDR3 protein: CASSVDRENGYTF
CDR3 DNA: TGTGCCAGCAGCGTGGACAGGGAAAATGGCTACACCTTC

clone size: -
J gene: TRBJ1-2
V gene: TRBV29-1
D gene: TRBD1
CDR3 protein: CSVTDRVDGYTF
CDR3 DNA: TGCAGCGTTACGGACAGGGTGGATGGCTACACCTTC

clone size: -
J gene: TRBJ1-4
V gene: TRBV7-6
D gene: -
CDR3 protein: CASSLVVGTNEKLFF
CDR3 DNA: TGTGCCAGCAGCTTAGTTGTGGGGACCAATGAAAAACTGTTTTTT

clone size: -
J gene: TRBJ2-3
V gene: TRBV11-2
D gene: TRBD1
CDR3 protein: CASSLEAGGMDTQYF
CDR3 DNA: TGTGCCAGCAGCTTAGAGGCAGGGGGCATGGATACGCAGTATTTT

clone size: -
J gene: TRBJ2-7
V gene: TRBV4-2
D gene: -
CDR3 protein: CASSYRTDYSYEQYF
CDR3 DNA: TGTGCCAGCAGCTATAGGACAGACTATTCCTACGAGCAGTACTTC

clone size: few
J gene: TRBJ2-7
V gene: TRBV7-9
D gene: TRBD1
CDR3 protein: CASSTGQGITYEQYF
CDR3 DNA: TGTGCCAGCAGCACAGGACAGGGGATTACCTACGAGCAGTACTTC

clone size: -
J gene: TRBJ1-1
V gene: TRBV6-5
D gene: -
CDR3 protein: CASSYRPRTEAFF
CDR3 DNA: TGTGCCAGCAGTTACCGTCCGCGTACTGAAGCTTTCTTT

clone size: few
J gene: TRBJ2-3
V gene: TRBV7-3
D gene: -
CDR3 protein: CASSRTGARADTQYF
CDR3 DNA: TGTGCCAGCAGCCGAACCGGGGCTCGGGCAGATACGCAGTATTTT

clone size: -
J gene: TRBJ1-2
V gene: TRBV7-3
D gene: TRBD1
CDR3 protein: CASSYGTASGYTF
CDR3 DNA: TGTGCCAGCAGCTACGGGACAGCTTCTGGCTACACCTTC

clone size: -
J gene: TRBJ2-7
V gene: TRBV6-6
D gene: -
CDR3 protein: CASTFRDSSAYEQYF
CDR3 DNA: TGTGCCAGCACCTTCCGGGACTCATCAGCCTACGAGCAGTACTTC

clone size: -
J gene: TRBJ2-3
V gene: TRBV9
D gene: TRBD2
CDR3 protein: CASSERGLAGGQLRSTDTQYF
CDR3 DNA: TGTGCCAGCAGCGAGAGGGGACTAGCGGGGGGCCAGCTTAGAAGCACAGATACGCAGTATTTT

clone size: -
J gene: TRBJ2-1
V gene: TRBV9
D gene: TRBD2
CDR3 protein: CASSAGSGGAYNEQFF
CDR3 DNA: TGTGCCAGCAGCGCTGGGAGCGGGGGAGCCTACAATGAGCAGTTCTTC

clone size: -
J gene: TRBJ2-5
V gene: TRBV4-2
D gene: -
CDR3 protein: CASSHSHGTQYF
CDR3 DNA: TGTGCCAGCAGCCATTCTCATGGGACCCAGTACTTC

clone size: -
J gene: TRBJ1-1
V gene: TRBV7-8
D gene: -
CDR3 protein: CASSLEAGTRFAFF
CDR3 DNA: TGTGCCAGCAGCTTAGAAGCCGGGACCCGGTTTGCTTTCTTT

clone size: -
J gene: TRBJ1-1
V gene: TRBV7-2
D gene: -
CDR3 protein: CASSGGVRNTEAFF
CDR3 DNA: TGTGCCAGCAGCGGGGGGGTGAGGAACACTGAAGCTTTCTTT

clone size: -
J gene: TRBJ2-7
V gene: TRBV11-2
D gene: TRBD2
CDR3 protein: CASSSRDYHEQYF
CDR3 DNA: TGTGCCAGCAGCTCCAGGGACTACCACGAGCAGTACTTC

clone size: -
J gene: TRBJ1-2
V gene: TRBV5-8
D gene: TRBD1
CDR3 protein: CASSTGTGGAYYGYTF
CDR3 DNA: TGTGCCAGCAGCACCGGGACAGGGGGCGCCTATTATGGCTACACCTTC

clone size: -
J gene: TRBJ2-3
V gene: TRBV7-9
D gene: -
CDR3 protein: CASSYHRLDTQYF
CDR3 DNA: TGTGCCAGCAGCTATCACCGATTGGATACGCAGTATTTT

clone size: -
J gene: TRBJ1-1
V gene: TRBV7-3
D gene: -
CDR3 protein: CASSVDGNTEAFF
CDR3 DNA: TGTGCCAGCAGCGTGGACGGGAACACTGAAGCTTTCTTT

clone size: -
J gene: TRBJ2-1
V gene: TRBV18
D gene: -
CDR3 protein: CASSPRPDNEQFF
CDR3 DNA: TGTGCCAGCTCACCCCGCCCGGACAATGAGCAGTTCTTC

clone size: -
J gene: TRBJ1-1
V gene: TRBV9
D gene: -
CDR3 protein: CASSSEGGQGLNTEAFF
CDR3 DNA: TGTGCCAGCAGCTCGGAGGGGGGGCAGGGTCTGAACACTGAAGCTTTCTTT

clone size: -
J gene: TRBJ1-1
V gene: TRBV11-2
D gene: TRBD1
CDR3 protein: CASSLGYRDRGGTEAFF
CDR3 DNA: TGTGCCAGCAGCTTAGGATACCGGGACAGGGGGGGAACTGAAGCTTTCTTT

clone size: -
J gene: TRBJ1-1
V gene: TRBV11-2
D gene: -
CDR3 protein: CASSWAATEAFF
CDR3 DNA: TGTGCCAGCAGCTGGGCGGCCACTGAAGCTTTCTTT

clone size: -
J gene: TRBJ2-7
V gene: TRBV27
D gene: -
CDR3 protein: CASSLDWRYEQYF
CDR3 DNA: TGTGCCAGCAGTTTAGATTGGCGCTACGAGCAGTACTTC

clone size: once
J gene: TRBJ1-2
V gene: TRBV2
D gene: TRBD1
CDR3 protein: CASSPRGAGGYTF
CDR3 DNA: TGTGCCAGCAGTCCCAGGGGGGCCGGTGGCTACACCTTC

clone size: -
J gene: TRBJ2-2
V gene: TRBV28
D gene: -
CDR3 protein: CASSLRRQDHSNTGELFF
CDR3 DNA: TGTGCCAGCAGTTTACGCCGACAGGACCACTCGAACACCGGGGAGCTGTTTTTT

clone size: -
J gene: TRBJ2-5
V gene: TRBV10-3
D gene: -
CDR3 protein: CAISESGSGETQYF
CDR3 DNA: TGTGCCATCAGTGAGTCGGGGTCGGGGGAGACCCAGTACTTC

clone size: -
J gene: TRBJ2-1
V gene: TRBV5-4
D gene: TRBD2
CDR3 protein: CASSSSSGGYSYNEQFF
CDR3 DNA: TGTGCCAGCAGCTCCTCAAGCGGGGGGTACTCCTACAATGAGCAGTTCTTC